This TCR beta chain was observed in a study of cytomegalovirus exposure and HLA in healthy donors (dated by TCRdb to the late 2010s). A note on the overall study: According to an earlier analysis of 587 of the donors, 150 million to 200 million T cells yielded over 90 million unique TCR beta sequences and 276 Gb of sequence data. Roughly 300 gigabases of sequencing data and 70 million to 95 million unique TCR sequences made up an early release that covered under 750 HLA-typed donors. The genetic ancestry cluster associated with self-reported Caucasian donors included about four fifths of the 398 genotyped donors. The study aimed to test whether cataloging public T cell receptors could reveal signatures of past pathogen exposure. The study profiled the T cell repertoires of 666 subjects by immunosequencing and related them to cytomegalovirus serostatus. In addition to the first cohort of several hundred subjects, a separate validation cohort of approximately 130 different subjects was used. To predict cytomegalovirus infection status, the study brought together high-throughput TCR immunosequencing, statistical association of individual TCRs with disease status, and machine learning. A later analysis re-analyzed previously published TCR beta repertoires from about 730 donors and added high-resolution HLA genotyping to study TCR occurrence patterns. In the later analysis, no new phenotypic data were used to find candidate immune exposures; instead, reliance was placed on TCR beta sequences and their occurrence across donors. An earlier analysis of around 540 of the donors applied high-throughput TCR beta sequencing to assess whether each TCR beta V gene segment acted as functional or pseudogenic. Donor age, sex, ethnicity and CMV serostatus were compiled together with the repertoire data. A later genetic analysis used genome-wide SNP genotypes for about 60% of the roughly 700 donors, treating that subset as a discovery cohort. All discovery cohort repertoires had been generated on a single sequencing platform. Both class I and class II loci were covered by HLA typing, at four-digit resolution. Typing coverage varied by locus: about 620-640 donors for A, B, C, DRB1 and DQB1; roughly 560 for DQA1; over 600 for DPA1; approximately 470 for DPB1. Roughly 5 DR-DQ haplotypes were handled as single units for association and clustering, since linkage in the cohort was strong. Among some 400 genotyped donors of the cohort, an average of around 220,000 unique TCR beta nucleotide sequences was sequenced per donor, of which about 18% were non-productive.

The paper as a whole reports these results and caveats: While some public TCRs were present in many individuals, most TCR sequences turned up only very rarely across donors. According to the authors, the approach could potentially be generalized to other disease states and immunological phenotypes. Some IMGT-functional V segments, including TRBV6-2 and TRBV6-3, could not be distinguished by the 87-base-pair reads and were therefore excluded. A few of the identified cytomegalovirus-associated TCR beta chains were confirmed in vitro to be specific for cytomegalovirus antigens. A later analysis found that HLA-associated TCR beta chains were more clonally expanded and had lower generation probabilities than equally common non-associated chains. A further reported finding was that TCR beta sequences accurately predicted the HLA-A and HLA-B alleles for most subjects in the first cohort. The sequencing pipeline was judged likely to have produced a cluster of highly shared sequence variants as a technical artifact. Most CMV-associated TCR beta chains appeared to be HLA-restricted in a later analysis, and the HLA associations seemed to be driven largely by CMV exposure. In an earlier analysis of approximately 590 of the donors, most TCR beta V segments appeared in productive rearrangements about 87% or about 30% of the time, broadly matching IMGT annotations. Compared with the 666-donor mean, donors in an Asian-associated ancestry cluster had fewer N-insertions in productive TCRs, according to a later genetic analysis. The classifier was reported to diagnose cytomegalovirus status with high specificity and sensitivity in both the original cohort and the validation cohort. In a later genetic analysis, a missense DCLRE1C variant was associated with V-gene and J-gene trimming of TCR beta chains, and the association was replicated in an independent cohort. Strong co-occurrence of HLA alleles, especially DR and DQ, made assigning TCR associations to individual alleles difficult. In this cohort, only TCR beta chains were sequenced, and detectable features were limited by the absence of alpha or paired-chain data. A later analysis found that TCR association rates varied across HLA loci, with DRB1 alleles showing the most associated TCRs and HLA-C alleles the fewest. Because counts were too low, some 17 rarely observed V segments, including chromosome 9 orphons, were left out of the earlier analysis of about 500 of the donors. A later analysis associated about 17,000 TCR beta sequences with specific HLA alleles at a false discovery rate of 0.05. Because some donors lacked HLA typing at each locus, the association tests relied only on the typed subset. The study listed over 150 TCR beta chains as associated with cytomegalovirus. Several of the top co-occurrence clusters appeared to be linked to parvovirus B19, influenza, CMV and Epstein-Barr virus, according to a later analysis. The only immune exposure information available for the cohort was CMV serostatus. Roughly uniform sequencing depth across donors was assumed in presence/absence analyses, although this assumption may not hold. Correlated functional status among segregating V segments might reflect linkage disequilibrium, but an unknown experimental factor could not be ruled out.

The cohort was made up of roughly 670 healthy bone marrow donors. All cohort members were sampled while nominally healthy, although unrecorded immune exposures were likely present. The donor tested CMV seronegative, placing the donor among the 352 seronegative members of the cohort. Each donor provided a peripheral blood sample, and peripheral blood mononuclear cells were used for TCR beta sequencing. The Qiagen DNeasy Blood Extraction Kit was used to extract genomic DNA from the blood cell samples. The library relied on the immunoSEQ multiplex PCR assay. For the multiplex PCR, a mixture combining 60 forward primers for TCR Vbeta segments and 13 reverse primers for TCR Jbeta segments was used. The CDR3 region of rearranged TCR beta genes was amplified from genomic DNA with a multiplex PCR assay. Amplified TCR beta libraries were sequenced as 87-base-pair reads on the Illumina HiSeq System. On the authors' methods: A later analysis tallied tens of millions of unique TCR beta chains across the 650 to 750 repertoires, and about 12 million of those chains were shared by two or more donors. Raw reads were error-corrected and collapsed into unique sequences by a nearest-neighbor algorithm in which closely related sequences were merged to remove PCR and sequencing errors. Alignment of CDR3 sequences to IMGT reference sequences was used to assign V, D and J gene segments. Each retained sequence needed at least a six-nucleotide match to both a V gene segment and a J gene segment. A rearrangement was called productive if the CDR3 had no stop codons and remained in frame with V and J, and every other rearrangement was called non-productive. Following IMGT convention, CDR3 was defined as the stretch from the second conserved V-encoded cysteine up to the conserved J-encoded phenylalanine. The earlier analysis of around 640 of the donors excluded sequences that lacked an unambiguous match to a single V gene segment. An earlier analysis of 450 to 650 of the donors called V segments functional above 56.7% productive rearrangements and segregating when the between-donor standard deviation exceeded 5%. A statistical classification framework was developed to diagnose cytomegalovirus status using the catalog of TCR beta chain sequences. A later analysis assigned V and J genes by comparing TCR nucleotide sequences with IMGT/GENE-DB human TR gene sequences. A later analysis assigned CDR3 sequences and most-parsimonious VDJ recombination scenarios with the TCRdist pipeline. In a later analysis, every TCR beta chain was defined by the combination of its CDR3 amino acid sequence and its V-gene family, and reads without a unique V-gene family were dropped. To address suspected cross-contamination and a sequencing artifact, a later analysis removed a few hundred highly shared, low-generation-probability nucleotide sequences. A later analysis calculated a clonal expansion index for each public chain from normalized within-repertoire ranks of inferred template counts. Generation probabilities in a later analysis came from a VDJ recombination model fitted to out-of-frame rearrangements, and those results were checked against IGoR. In a later analysis, hypergeometric tests were used to score TCR-TCR, TCR-HLA and TCR-CMV co-occurrence, with a repertoire-size bias correction applied to TCR pairs. In a later analysis, false discovery rates were estimated by permuting HLA or CMV assignments 20 times. In a later analysis, co-occurring TCRs were grouped using DBSCAN, with TCRdist sequence similarity added in when clustering inside HLA-allele-positive subsets. Repertoires with fewer than 30,000 or more than 120,000 public chains were left out of co-occurrence clustering, as were four to six repertoires with anomalous nucleotide sharing. TCRdb took over this immuneACCESS table, retaining in-frame rearrangements with V and J assigned. Such tables are incomplete; in checked studies, under half of the missing clones stem from an unresolved V gene, and the remainder is unexplained. Clone size and the V and J calls come from that table; the DNA yielded D and trimming. In this sample the table shows approximately 180,000 clones, roughly 90% of which occur a single time. Around 0.21% of the sample comes from the top ten.

The cysteine opens and the phenylalanine closes a CDR3 of 16 amino acids. Of all the DNA, just the CDR3 is kept, 48 bases in frame from base 1. V is pared back by 5 bases and J by 4 bases, with 20 bases lying between the germline termini. From the germline V gene (reference sequence), CDR1 is MNHEY and CDR2 is SMNVEV. On this clone itself: Its antigen has not been determined. Base qualities are not at hand, and no much larger clone is one base apart.

The rearrangement joined TRBV27 to TRBJ1-2; the D segment cannot be called with confidence. Sequencing input: PBMCs. The TCR comes from a girl under three years old in good health and CMV-seronegative. Here the CDR3 is given as CASSTRRWAGTYGYTF. The bases are TGTGCCAGCAGTACCCGCCGGTGGGCAGGCACCTATGGCTACACCTTC.